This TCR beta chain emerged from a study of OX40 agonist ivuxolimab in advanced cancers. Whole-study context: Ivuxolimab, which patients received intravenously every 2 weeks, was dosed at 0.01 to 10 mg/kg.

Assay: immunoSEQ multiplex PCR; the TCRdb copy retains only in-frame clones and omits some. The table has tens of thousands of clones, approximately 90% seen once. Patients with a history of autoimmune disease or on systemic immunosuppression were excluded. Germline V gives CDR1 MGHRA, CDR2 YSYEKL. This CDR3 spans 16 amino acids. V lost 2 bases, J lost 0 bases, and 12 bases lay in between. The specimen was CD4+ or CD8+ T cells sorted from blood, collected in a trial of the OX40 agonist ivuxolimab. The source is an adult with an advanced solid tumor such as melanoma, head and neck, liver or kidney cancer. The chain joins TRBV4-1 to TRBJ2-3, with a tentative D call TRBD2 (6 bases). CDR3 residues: CASSQPRSGSTDTQYF. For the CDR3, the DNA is TGCGCCAGCAGCCAACCGAGAAGCGGGAGCACAGATACGCAGTATTTT.